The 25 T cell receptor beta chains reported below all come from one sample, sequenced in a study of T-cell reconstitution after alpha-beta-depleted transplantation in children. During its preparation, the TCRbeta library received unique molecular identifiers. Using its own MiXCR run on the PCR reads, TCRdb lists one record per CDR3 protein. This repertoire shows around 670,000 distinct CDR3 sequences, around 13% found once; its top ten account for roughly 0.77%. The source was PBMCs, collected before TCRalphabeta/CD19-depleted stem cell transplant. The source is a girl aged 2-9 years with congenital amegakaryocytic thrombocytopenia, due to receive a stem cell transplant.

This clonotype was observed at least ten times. The CDR3 is CATSFISGDSGNTIYF. The CDR3 region has the DNA TGTGCCACCAGCTTCATAAGCGGAGACTCTGGAAACACCATATATTTT. J is TRBJ1-3 and V is TRBV15; no reliable D call. The CDR3 is 16 residues long. The V and J ends lost 5 bases and 0 bases respectively, with 14 bases between them. Germline lookup yields CDR1 LNHNV and CDR2 YYDKDF (reference sequence).

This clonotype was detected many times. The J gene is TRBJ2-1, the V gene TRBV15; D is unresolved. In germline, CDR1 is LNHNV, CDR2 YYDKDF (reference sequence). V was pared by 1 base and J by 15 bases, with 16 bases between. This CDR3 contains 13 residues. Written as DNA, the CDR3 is TGTGCCACCAGCAGAGGCGCGGTACTTAATCGGTTCTTC. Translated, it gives CATSRGAVLNRFF.

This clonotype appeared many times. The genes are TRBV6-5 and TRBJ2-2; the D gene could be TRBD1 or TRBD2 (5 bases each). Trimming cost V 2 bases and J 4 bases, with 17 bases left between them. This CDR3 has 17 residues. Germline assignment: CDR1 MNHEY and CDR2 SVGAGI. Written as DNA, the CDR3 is TGTGCCAGCAGTTACGGGCTAAGTGGGGACGGCACCGGGGAGCTGTTTTTT. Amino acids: CASSYGLSGDGTGELFF.

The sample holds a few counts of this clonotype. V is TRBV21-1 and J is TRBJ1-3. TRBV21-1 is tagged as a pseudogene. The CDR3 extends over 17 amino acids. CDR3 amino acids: CASSKAGGPHSGNTIYF. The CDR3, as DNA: TGTGCCAGCAGCAAAGCAGGGGGCCCTCACTCTGGAAACACCATATATTTT.

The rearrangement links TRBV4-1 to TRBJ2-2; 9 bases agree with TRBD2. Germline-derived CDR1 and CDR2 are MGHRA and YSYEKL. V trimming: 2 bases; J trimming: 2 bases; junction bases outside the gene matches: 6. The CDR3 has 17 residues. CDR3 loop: CASSQSLLAGNTGELFF. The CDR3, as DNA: TGCGCCAGCAGCCAAAGTCTGCTAGCGGGAAACACCGGGGAGCTGTTTTTT.

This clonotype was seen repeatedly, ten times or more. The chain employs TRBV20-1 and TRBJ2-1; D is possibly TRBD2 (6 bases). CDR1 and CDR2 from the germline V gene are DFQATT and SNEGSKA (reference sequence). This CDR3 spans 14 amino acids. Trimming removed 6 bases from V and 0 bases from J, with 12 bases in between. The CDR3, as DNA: TGCAGTGCGGAGGGGAGGAGCTCCTACAATGAGCAGTTCTTC. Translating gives CSAEGRSSYNEQFF.

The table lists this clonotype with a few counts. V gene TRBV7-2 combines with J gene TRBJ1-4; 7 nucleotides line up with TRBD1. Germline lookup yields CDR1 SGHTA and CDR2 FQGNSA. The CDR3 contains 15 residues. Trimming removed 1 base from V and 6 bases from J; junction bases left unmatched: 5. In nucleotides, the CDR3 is TGTGCCAGCAGCTTAGTAACAGGGGTGGATGAAAAACTGTTTTTT. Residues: CASSLVTGVDEKLFF.

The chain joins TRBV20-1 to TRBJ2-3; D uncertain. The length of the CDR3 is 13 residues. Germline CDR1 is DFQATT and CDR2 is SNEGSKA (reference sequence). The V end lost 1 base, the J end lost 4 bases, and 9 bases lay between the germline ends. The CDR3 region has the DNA TGCAGTGCTAGAGTAACGGGCCCAGATACGCAGTATTTT. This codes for CSARVTGPDTQYF.

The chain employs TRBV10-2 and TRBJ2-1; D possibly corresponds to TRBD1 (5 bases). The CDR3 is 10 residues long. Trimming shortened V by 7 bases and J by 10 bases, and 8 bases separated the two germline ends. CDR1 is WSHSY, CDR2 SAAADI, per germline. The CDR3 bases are TGCGCCAGCATGACAGAGGAGCAGTTCTTC. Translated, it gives CASMTEEQFF.

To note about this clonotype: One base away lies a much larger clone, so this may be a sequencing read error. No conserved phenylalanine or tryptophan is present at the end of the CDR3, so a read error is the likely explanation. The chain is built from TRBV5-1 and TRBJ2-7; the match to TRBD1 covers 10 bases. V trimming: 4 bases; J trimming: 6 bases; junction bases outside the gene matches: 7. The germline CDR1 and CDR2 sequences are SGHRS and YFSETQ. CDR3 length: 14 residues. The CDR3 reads CASSPGTGVSEQYY. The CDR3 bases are TGCGCCAGCAGCCCGGGGACAGGGGTCAGCGAGCAGTACTAC.

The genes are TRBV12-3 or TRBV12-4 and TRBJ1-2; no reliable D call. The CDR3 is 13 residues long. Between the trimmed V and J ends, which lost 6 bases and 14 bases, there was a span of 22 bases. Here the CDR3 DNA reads TGTGCCAGCAGCCCCCATGGTGGTGGGTGGAGAACCTTC. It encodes CASSPHGGGWRTF.

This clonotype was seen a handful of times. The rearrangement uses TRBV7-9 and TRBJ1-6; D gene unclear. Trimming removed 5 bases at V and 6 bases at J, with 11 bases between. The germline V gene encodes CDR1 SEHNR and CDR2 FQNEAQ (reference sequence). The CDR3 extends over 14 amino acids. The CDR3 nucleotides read TGTGCCAGCAGCCTCGTCCGGACTAATTCACCCCTCCACTTT. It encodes CASSLVRTNSPLHF.

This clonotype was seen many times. The CDR3 nucleotides are TGCAGTGCTAGAGAAGAGCGGGAGGAAGGGCATGAGCAGTTCTTC. Protein: CSAREEREEGHEQFF. The chain joins TRBV20-1 to TRBJ2-1; the match to TRBD2 covers 9 bases. Germline loops: CDR1 DFQATT, CDR2 SNEGSKA (reference sequence). The CDR3 spans 15 residues. With 0 bases clipped from V and 8 bases from J, the junction kept 8 bases outside the gene matches.

The DNA of the CDR3 is TGTGCCAGCAGCTTAGTATCTGGAGACAGGGTACAAGAGACCCAGTACTTC. Protein: CASSLVSGDRVQETQYF. The genes are TRBV7-9 and TRBJ2-5; 7 nucleotides align to TRBD1. The ends lost 1 base at V and 2 bases at J; junction bases unmatched: 10. Germline CDR1 is SEHNR and CDR2 is FQNEAQ (reference sequence). The length of the CDR3 is 17 residues.

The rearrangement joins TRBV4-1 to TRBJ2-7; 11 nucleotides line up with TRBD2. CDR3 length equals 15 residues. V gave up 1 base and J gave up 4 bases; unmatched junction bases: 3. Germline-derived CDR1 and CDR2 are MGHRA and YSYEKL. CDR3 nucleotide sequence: TGCGCCAGCAGCCAAGTCCTAGCGGGGGGATACGAGCAGTACTTC. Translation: CASSQVLAGGYEQYF.

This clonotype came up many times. The CDR3 DNA reads TGCGCCAGCAGCTCCCTTGGCGGGAGGAGCACAGATACGCAGTATTTT. Amino acids: CASSSLGGRSTDTQYF. The J gene is TRBJ2-3, the V gene TRBV5-1; TRBD2 agrees at 8 bases. In germline, CDR1 is SGHRS, CDR2 YFSETQ. This CDR3 contains 16 residues. V lost 3 bases, J lost 0 bases, and 6 bases stayed unmatched.

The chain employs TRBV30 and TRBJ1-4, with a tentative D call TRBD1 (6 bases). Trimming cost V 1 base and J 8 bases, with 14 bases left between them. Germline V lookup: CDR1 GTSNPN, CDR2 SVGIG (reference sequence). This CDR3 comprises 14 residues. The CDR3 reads CAWSAGDLNEKLFF. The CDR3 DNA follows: TGTGCCTGGAGTGCAGGGGATTTAAACGAAAAACTGTTTTTT. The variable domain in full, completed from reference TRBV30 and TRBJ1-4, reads SQTIHQWPATLVQPVGSPLSLECTVEGTSNPNLYWYRQAAGRGLQLLFYSVGIGQISSEVPQNLSASRPQDRQFILSSKKLLLSDSGFYLCAWSAGDLNEKLFFGSGTQLSVL.

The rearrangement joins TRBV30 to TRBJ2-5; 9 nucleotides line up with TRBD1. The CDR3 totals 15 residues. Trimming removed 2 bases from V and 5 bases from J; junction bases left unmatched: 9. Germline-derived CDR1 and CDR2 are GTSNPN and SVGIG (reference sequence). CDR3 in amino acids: CAWSLTGGVYETQYF. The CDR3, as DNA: TGTGCCTGGAGTCTCACAGGGGGCGTATATGAGACCCAGTACTTC. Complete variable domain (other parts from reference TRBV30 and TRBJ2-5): SQTIHQWPATLVQPVGSPLSLECTVEGTSNPNLYWYRQAAGRGLQLLFYSVGIGQISSEVPQNLSASRPQDRQFILSSKKLLLSDSGFYLCAWSLTGGVYETQYFGPGTRLLVL.

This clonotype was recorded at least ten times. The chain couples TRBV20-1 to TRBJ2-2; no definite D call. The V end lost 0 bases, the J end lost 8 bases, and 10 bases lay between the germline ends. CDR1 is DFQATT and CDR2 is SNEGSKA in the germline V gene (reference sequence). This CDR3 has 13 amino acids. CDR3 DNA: TGCAGTGCTAGAGATGCCGGTCCGGGGGAGCTGTTTTTT. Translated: CSARDAGPGELFF.

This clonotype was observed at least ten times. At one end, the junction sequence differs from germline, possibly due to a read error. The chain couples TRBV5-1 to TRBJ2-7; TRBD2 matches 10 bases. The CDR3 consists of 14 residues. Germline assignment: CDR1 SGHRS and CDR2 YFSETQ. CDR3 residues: CASSSSGSSYEQYF. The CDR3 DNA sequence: TGTGCCAGCAGTTCTAGCGGGAGCTCCTACGAGCAGTACTTC.

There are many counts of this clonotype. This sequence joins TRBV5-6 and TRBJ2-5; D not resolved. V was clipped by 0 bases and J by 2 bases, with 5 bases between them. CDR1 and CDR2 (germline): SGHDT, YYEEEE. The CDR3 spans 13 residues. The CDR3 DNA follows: TGTGCCAGCAGCTTGGCCAGTCAAGAGACCCAGTACTTC. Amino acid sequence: CASSLASQETQYF. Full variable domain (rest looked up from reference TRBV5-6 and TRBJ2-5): DAGVTQSPTHLIKTRGQQVTLRCSPKSGHDTVSWYQQALGQGPQFIFQYYEEEERQRGNFPDRFSGHQFPNYSSELNVNALLLGDSALYLCASSLASQETQYFGPGTRLLVL.

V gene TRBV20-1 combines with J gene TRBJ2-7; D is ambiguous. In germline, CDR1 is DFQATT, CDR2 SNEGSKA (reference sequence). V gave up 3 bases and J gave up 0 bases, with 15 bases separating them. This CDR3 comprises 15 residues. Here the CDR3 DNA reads TGCAGTGCTAGTCCCCTCTGGGAAAGCTCCTACGAGCAGTACTTC. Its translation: CSASPLWESSYEQYF.

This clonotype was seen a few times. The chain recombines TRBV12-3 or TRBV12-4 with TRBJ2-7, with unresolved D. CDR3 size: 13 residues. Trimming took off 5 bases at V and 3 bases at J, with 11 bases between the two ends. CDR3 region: CASSQFRLYEQYF. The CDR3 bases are TGTGCCAGCAGTCAATTTAGACTCTACGAGCAGTACTTC.

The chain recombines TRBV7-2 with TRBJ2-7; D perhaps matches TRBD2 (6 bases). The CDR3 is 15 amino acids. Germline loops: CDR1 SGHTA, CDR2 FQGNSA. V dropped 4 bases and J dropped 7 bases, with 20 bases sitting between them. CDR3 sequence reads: CASSSLSGTGLEQYF. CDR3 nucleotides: TGTGCCAGCAGCTCTCTTTCCGGGACTGGCTTGGAGCAGTACTTC.

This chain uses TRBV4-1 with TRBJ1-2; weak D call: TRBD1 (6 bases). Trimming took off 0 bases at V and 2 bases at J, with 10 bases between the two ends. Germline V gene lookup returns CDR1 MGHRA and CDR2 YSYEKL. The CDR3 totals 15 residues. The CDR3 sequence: CASSQERGHNYGYTF. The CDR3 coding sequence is TGCGCCAGCAGCCAAGAGAGGGGACACAACTATGGCTACACCTTC.